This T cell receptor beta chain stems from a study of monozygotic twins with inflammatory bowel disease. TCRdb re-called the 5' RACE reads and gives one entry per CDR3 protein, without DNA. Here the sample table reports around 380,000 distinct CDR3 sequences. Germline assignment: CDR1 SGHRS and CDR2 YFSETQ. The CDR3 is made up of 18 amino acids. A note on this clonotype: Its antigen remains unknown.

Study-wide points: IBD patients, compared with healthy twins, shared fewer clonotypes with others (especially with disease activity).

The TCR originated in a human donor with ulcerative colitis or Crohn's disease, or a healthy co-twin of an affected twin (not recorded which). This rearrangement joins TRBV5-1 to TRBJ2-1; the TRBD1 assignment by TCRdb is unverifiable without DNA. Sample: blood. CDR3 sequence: CASSQGSAFGGAYNEQFF.